The entry below describes one T cell receptor beta chain. Antigen specificity is unknown. Here immunoSEQ multiplex PCR was the method, and the copy in TCRdb shows in-frame clones only, minus some. This table has 15,000 or so clones, about 80% appearing once. Specified time point: inflamed ileum from the surgical specimen. The data belong to a study of T cell repertoires in ileal Crohn's disease. Study-wide context: Postoperative therapy was given to about half: eleven to twelve thiopurines, around 20 anti-TNF agents.

Study-level results: Sorted CD8 T cells held more high-frequency clones than CD4. All patients with clonality above 26.8% had endoscopic recurrence.

CDR1 MNHNS and CDR2 SASEGT come from the germline V gene. The CDR3 extends over 15 amino acids. J was trimmed by 6 bases and V by 5 bases; bases with no gene match: 10. This TCR was sampled from an adult with Crohn's disease. The chain employs TRBV6-1 and TRBJ1-5; 7 bases align to TRBD1. Sequenced: ileal tissue. The CDR3 here is CASSPQQGQGQPQHF. CDR3 DNA: TGTGCCAGCAGTCCCCAACAGGGGCAGGGTCAGCCCCAGCATTTT.